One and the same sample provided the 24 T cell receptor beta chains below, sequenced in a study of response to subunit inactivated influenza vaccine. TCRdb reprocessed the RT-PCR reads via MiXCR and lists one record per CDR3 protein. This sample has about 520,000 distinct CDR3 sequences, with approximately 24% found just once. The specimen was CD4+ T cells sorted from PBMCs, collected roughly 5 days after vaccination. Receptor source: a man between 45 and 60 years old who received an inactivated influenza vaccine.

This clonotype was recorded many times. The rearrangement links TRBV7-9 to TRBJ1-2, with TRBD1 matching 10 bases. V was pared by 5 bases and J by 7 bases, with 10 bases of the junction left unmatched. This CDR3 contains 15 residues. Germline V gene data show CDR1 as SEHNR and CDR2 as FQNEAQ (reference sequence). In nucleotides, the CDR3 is TGTGCCAGCAGCACCAGACAGGGGGCCTCGGGTGGCTACACCTTC. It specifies CASSTRQGASGGYTF.

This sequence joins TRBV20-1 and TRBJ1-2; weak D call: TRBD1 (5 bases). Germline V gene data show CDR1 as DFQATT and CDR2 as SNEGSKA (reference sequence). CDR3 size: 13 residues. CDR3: CRASDKRNYGYTF. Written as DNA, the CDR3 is TGCAGGGCTTCGGACAAGCGTAACTATGGCTACACCTTC.

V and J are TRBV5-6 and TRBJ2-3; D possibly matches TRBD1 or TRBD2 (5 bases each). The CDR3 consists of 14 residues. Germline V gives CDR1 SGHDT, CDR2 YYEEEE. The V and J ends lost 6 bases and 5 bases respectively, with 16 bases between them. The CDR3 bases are TGTGCCAGCACCCGGGACGGGCGTGGAGATACGCAGTATTTT. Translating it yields CASTRDGRGDTQYF.

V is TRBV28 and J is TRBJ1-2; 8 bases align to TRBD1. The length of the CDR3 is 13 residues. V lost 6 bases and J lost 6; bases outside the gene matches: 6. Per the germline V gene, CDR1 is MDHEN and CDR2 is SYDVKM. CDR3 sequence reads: CASRIQGADGYTF. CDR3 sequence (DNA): TGTGCCAGCAGAATCCAGGGGGCGGATGGCTACACCTTC.

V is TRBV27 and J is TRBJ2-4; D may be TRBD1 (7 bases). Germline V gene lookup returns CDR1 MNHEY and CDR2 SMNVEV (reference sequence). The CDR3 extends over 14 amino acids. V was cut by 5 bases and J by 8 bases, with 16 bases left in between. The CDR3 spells CASSPRTGGHIQYF. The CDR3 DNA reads TGTGCCAGCAGTCCACGGACAGGAGGGCACATTCAGTACTTC.

The CDR3 sequence is CASSYRPGRVYGYTF. In DNA, the CDR3 is TGTGCCAGCAGTTACCGCCCCGGGCGTGTCTATGGCTACACCTTC. V usage is TRBV6-5 and J usage is TRBJ1-2; D is undetermined. Trimming took off 2 bases at V and 4 bases at J, with 14 bases between the two ends. Germline CDR1 is MNHEY and CDR2 is SVGAGI. CDR3 size: 15 residues.

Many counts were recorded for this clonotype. The CDR3 DNA follows: TGTGCCAGCGGGGGACAGGGAGGAGGCACCGGGGAGCTGTTTTTT. It encodes CASGGQGGGTGELFF. The J gene is TRBJ2-2, the V gene TRBV28; 9 bases map to TRBD1. Germline CDR1 MDHEN, CDR2 SYDVKM. CDR3 length: 15 amino acids. Trimming at V came to 8 bases and at J to 4 bases, leaving 8 bases not matched to a gene.

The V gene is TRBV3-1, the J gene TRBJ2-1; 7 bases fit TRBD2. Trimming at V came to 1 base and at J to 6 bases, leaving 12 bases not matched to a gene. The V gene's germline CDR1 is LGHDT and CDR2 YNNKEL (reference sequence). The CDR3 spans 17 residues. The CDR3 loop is CASSQAPPPGRVNEQFF. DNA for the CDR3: TGTGCCAGCAGCCAAGCCCCCCCACCGGGGAGGGTCAATGAGCAGTTCTTC.

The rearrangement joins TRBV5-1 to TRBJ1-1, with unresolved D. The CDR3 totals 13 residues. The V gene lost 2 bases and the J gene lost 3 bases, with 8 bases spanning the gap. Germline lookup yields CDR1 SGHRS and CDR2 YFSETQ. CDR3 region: CASSFDGDTEAFF. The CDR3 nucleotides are TGCGCCAGCAGCTTCGACGGAGACACTGAAGCTTTCTTT.

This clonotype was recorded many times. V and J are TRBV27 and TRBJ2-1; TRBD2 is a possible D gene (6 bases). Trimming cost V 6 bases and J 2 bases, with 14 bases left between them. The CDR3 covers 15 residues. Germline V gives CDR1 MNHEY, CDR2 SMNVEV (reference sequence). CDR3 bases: TGTGCCAGCAGCTTGGGGACTGGGACCTACAATGAGCAGTTCTTC. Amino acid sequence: CASSLGTGTYNEQFF.

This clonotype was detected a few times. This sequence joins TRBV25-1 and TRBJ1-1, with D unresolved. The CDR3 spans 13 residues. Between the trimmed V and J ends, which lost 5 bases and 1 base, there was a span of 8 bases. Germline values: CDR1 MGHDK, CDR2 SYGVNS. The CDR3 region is CASSRAGNTEAFF. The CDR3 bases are TGTGCCAGCAGTCGAGCCGGGAACACTGAAGCTTTCTTT.

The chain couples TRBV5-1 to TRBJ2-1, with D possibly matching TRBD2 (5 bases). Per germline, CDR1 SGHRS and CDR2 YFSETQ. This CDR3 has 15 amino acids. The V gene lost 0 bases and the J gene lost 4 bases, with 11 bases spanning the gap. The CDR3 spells CASSLGYGEYNEQFF. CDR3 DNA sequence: TGCGCCAGCAGCTTGGGATACGGGGAATACAATGAGCAGTTCTTC.

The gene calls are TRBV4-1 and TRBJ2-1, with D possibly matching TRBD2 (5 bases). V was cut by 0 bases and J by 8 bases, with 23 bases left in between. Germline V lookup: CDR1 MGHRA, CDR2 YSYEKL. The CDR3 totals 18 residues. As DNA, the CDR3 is TGCGCCAGCAGCCAAGATAATGGGAGTGGTCCCAAAACCGATGAGCAGTTCTTC. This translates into CASSQDNGSGPKTDEQFF.

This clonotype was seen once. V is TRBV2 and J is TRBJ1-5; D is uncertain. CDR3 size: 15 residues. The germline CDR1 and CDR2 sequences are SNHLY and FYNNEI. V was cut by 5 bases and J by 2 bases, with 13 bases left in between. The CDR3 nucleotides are TGTGCCAGCAGTTTAGACACGATGGGCAATCAGCCCCAGCATTTT. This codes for CASSLDTMGNQPQHF.

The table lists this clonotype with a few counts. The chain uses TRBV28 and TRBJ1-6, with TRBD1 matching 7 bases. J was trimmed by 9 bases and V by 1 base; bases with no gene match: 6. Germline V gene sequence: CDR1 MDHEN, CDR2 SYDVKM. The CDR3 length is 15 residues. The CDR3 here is CASSLSTGMSSPLHF. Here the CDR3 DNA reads TGTGCCAGCAGTTTATCGACAGGGATGAGTTCACCCCTCCACTTT.

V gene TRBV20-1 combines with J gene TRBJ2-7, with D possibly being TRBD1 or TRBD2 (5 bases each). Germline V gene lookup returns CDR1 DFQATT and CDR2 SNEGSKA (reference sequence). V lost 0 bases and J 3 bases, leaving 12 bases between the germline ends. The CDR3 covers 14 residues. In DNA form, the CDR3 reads TGCAGTGCTAGAGATTTCGCAGGGAGCTACGAGCAGTACTTC. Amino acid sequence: CSARDFAGSYEQYF.

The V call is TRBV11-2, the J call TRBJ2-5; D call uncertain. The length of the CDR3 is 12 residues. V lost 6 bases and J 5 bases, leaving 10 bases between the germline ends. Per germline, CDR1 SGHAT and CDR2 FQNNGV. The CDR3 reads CASSKAVETQYF. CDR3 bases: TGTGCCAGCAGTAAGGCCGTGGAGACCCAGTACTTC.

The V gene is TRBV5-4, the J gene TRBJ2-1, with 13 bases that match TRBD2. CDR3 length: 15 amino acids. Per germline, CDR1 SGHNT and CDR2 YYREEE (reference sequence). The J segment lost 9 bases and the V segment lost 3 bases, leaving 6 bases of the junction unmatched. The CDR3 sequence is CASSSGTSGIFEQFF. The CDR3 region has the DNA TGTGCCAGCAGCTCAGGGACTAGCGGGATTTTTGAGCAGTTCTTC.

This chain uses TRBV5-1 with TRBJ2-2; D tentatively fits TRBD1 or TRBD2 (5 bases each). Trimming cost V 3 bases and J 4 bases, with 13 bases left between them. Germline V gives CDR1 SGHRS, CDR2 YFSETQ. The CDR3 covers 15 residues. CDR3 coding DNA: TGCGCCAGCAGCTACGCGTATGGGGGCACCGGGGAGCTGTTTTTT. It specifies CASSYAYGGTGELFF.

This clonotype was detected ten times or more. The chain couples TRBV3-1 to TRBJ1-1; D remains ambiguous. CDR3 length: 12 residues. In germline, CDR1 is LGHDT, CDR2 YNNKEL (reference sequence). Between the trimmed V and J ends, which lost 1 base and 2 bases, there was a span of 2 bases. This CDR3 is CASSQVNTEAFF. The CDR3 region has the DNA TGTGCCAGCAGCCAAGTTAACACTGAAGCTTTCTTT.

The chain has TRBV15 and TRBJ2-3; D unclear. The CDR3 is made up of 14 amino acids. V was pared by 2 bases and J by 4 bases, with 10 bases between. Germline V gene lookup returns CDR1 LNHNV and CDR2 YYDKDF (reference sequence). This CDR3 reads CATSRSPQSDTQYF. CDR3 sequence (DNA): TGTGCCACCAGCAGAAGCCCGCAGTCAGATACGCAGTATTTT.

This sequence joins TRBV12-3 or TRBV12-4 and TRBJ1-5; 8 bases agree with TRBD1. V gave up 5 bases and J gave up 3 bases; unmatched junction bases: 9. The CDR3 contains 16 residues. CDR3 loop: CASSTGQGAYNQPQHF. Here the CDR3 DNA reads TGTGCCAGCAGTACCGGGCAGGGGGCCTACAATCAGCCCCAGCATTTT.

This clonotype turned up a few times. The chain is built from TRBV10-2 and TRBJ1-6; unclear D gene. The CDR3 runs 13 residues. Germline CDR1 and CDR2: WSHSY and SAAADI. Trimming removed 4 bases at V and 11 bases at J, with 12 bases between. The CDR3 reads CASSGKGWTPLHF. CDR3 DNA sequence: TGCGCCAGCAGTGGTAAAGGGTGGACACCCCTCCACTTT.

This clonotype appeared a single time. CDR3 bases: TGCAGTGCTAGAGTGGGGGTCGAAGAGCAGTACTTC. This codes for CSARVGVEEQYF. J is TRBJ2-7 and V is TRBV20-1; either TRBD1 or TRBD2 may supply D (5 bases each). There are 12 residues in the CDR3. CDR1 and CDR2 (germline): DFQATT, SNEGSKA (reference sequence). V lost 1 base and J 7 bases, leaving 11 bases between the germline ends.